This entry describes one TCR beta chain. These data belong to a study of PD-L1 blockade in urothelial cancer. Study-wide context: Most patients, twenty-five of 29, were males with bladder-origin cancer.

Into every PCR, synthetic TCR analog templates were spiked. Assay used: immunoSEQ multiplex PCR; TCRdb lists only in-frame clones, some missing. The sample has 25,000 to 30,000 clones, roughly 84% seen once. Germline V gene lookup returns CDR1 MNHNY and CDR2 SVGAGI (reference sequence). With 0 bases removed from V and 4 bases from J, the gap between germline ends came to 9 bases. There are 14 residues in the CDR3. Time point noted: peripheral blood 6 weeks after treatment start. This receptor was identified in a man in his sixties or seventies with urothelial cancer. The sample here was PBMCs, taken around atezolizumab (anti-PD-L1) treatment. This rearrangement joins TRBV6-6 to TRBJ1-2; D gene ambiguous. As DNA, the CDR3 is TGTGCCAGCAGTTACTCGCCAGGCCCCTATGGCTACACCTTC. As protein: CASSYSPGPYGYTF.